This entry lists 6 T cell receptor beta chains sequenced from one sample in a study of liver allograft versus peripheral blood T cells. Study as a whole: Transplanted livers and recipients' peripheral blood had their T cell receptor repertoires compared.

TCRdb ran MiXCR on the reads and lists one entry per CDR3 protein. The sample lists some 3,500 distinct CDR3 sequences; around 16% were seen once. Every receptor here comes from a human patient who had a liver transplant. Some T cells may be transferred from the graft donor.

Judged by abundance, this clonotype is medium-sized. V and J are TRBV19 and TRBJ2-7; 7 nucleotides line up with TRBD1. V gave up 4 bases and J gave up 3 bases; unmatched junction bases: 6. Germline loops: CDR1 LNHDA, CDR2 SQIVND (reference sequence). The CDR3 contains 14 residues. Here the CDR3 reads CASSNRGAGYEQYF. In DNA form, the CDR3 reads TGTGCCAGTAGTAACAGGGGAGCAGGCTACGAGCAGTACTTC.

This clonotype was counted only a few times. The J gene is TRBJ1-1, the V gene TRBV20-1; weak D call: TRBD1 (5 bases). In germline, CDR1 is DFQATT, CDR2 SNEGSKA (reference sequence). V lost 0 bases and J 2 bases, leaving 22 bases between the germline ends. The CDR3 contains 18 residues. The CDR3 DNA sequence: TGCAGTGCTAGAGATTGGGGGGAGCACACTTCCCCCAACACTGAAGCTTTCTTT. Protein: CSARDWGEHTSPNTEAFF.

This sequence joins TRBV7-9 and TRBJ1-1; no clear D gene. CDR3 length equals 13 residues. Trimming took 1 base from V and 4 from J, leaving 7 bases between them. CDR1 and CDR2 from the germline V gene are SEHNR and FQNEAQ (reference sequence). Here the CDR3 reads CASSLVLGTEAFF. The CDR3 DNA reads as TGTGCCAGCAGCTTAGTACTGGGCACTGAAGCTTTCTTT. Supplemented by reference TRBV7-9 and TRBJ1-1, the full variable domain reads DTGVSQNPRHKITKRGQNVTFRCDPISEHNRLYWYRQTLGQGPEFLTYFQNEAQLEKSRLLSDRFSAERPKGSFSTLEIQRTEQGDSAMYLCASSLVLGTEAFFGQGTRLTVV.

CDR3 in DNA: TGCAGTGCTCACCAACAGGGCAATCAGCCCCAGCATTTT. This sequence encodes CSAHQQGNQPQHF. The chain has TRBV20-1 and TRBJ1-5; a possible D gene is TRBD1 (5 bases). Germline CDR1 and CDR2: DFQATT and SNEGSKA (reference sequence). V was pared by 5 bases and J by 2 bases, with 10 bases between. This CDR3 is built from 13 residues.

In this sample, this clonotype is medium-sized (0.01 to 0.1%). The chain links TRBV18 to TRBJ2-2; TRBD1 agrees at 8 bases. The CDR3 spans 15 residues. The junction had 3 bases not matched to a gene; V was cut back by 4 bases and J by 2 bases. Germline loops: CDR1 KGHSH, CDR2 LQKENI. CDR3 region: CASSLGQGNTGELFF. CDR3 coding DNA: TGTGCCAGCTCACTTGGACAGGGTAACACCGGGGAGCTGTTTTTT.

This clonotype was recorded at least ten times. V usage is TRBV11-2 and J usage is TRBJ1-1; D is possibly TRBD1 (5 bases). Germline V gives CDR1 SGHAT, CDR2 FQNNGV. This CDR3 is 19 amino acids long. V was shortened by 1 base and J by 6 bases, with 27 bases between the two germline ends. CDR3 in amino acids: CASSLARFRRGPRRPEAFF. The CDR3, as DNA: TGTGCCAGCAGCTTAGCGAGGTTCCGTAGGGGTCCCCGGCGGCCTGAAGCTTTCTTT. Full variable domain (rest looked up from reference TRBV11-2 and TRBJ1-1): EAGVAQSPRYKIIEKRQSVAFWCNPISGHATLYWYQQILGQGPKLLIQFQNNGVVDDSQLPKDRFSAERLKGVDSTLKIQPAKLEDSAVYLCASSLARFRRGPRRPEAFFGQGTRLTVV.